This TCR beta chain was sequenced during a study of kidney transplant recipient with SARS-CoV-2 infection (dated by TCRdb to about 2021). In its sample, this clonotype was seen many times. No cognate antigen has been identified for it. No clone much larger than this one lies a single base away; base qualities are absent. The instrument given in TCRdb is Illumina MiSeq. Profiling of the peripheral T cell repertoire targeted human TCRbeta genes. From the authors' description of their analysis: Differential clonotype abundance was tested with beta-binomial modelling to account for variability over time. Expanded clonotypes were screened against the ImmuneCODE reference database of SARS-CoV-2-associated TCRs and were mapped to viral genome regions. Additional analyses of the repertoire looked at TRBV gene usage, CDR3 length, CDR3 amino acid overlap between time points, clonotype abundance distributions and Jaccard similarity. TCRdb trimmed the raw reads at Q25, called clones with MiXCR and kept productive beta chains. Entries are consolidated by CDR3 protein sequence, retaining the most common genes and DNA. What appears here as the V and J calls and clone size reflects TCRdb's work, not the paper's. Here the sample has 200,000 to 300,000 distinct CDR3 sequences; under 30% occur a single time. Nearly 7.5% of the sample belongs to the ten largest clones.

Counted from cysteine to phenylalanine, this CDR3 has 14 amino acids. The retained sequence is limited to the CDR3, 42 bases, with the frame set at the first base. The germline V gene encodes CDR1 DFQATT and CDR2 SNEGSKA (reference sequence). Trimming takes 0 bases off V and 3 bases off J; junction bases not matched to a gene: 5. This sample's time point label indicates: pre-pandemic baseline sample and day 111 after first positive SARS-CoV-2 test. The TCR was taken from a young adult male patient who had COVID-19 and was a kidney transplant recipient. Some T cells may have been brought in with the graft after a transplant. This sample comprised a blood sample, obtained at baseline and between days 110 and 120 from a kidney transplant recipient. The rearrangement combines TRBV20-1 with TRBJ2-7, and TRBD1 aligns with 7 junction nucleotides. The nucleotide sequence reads TGCAGTGCTAGAGATCGGCCAGGGGGCTACGAGCAGTACTTC. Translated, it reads CSARDRPGGYEQYF.